This section outlines one T cell receptor beta chain sequence together with its context. Its antigen is not known. The source of the sample is a study of cytomegalovirus exposure and HLA in healthy donors. About the study: Around 77 million unique TCRs from HLA-typed donors made up an early data release. General observations from the study: Earlier results showed most TCR beta V segments being productive about 87% or about 30% of the time. When a later analysis compared HLA-associated TCR beta chains with equally common others, the HLA-associated chains turned out to be more clonally expanded and to have lower generation probabilities.

The primer mix had 60 Vbeta and 13 Jbeta primers. Method: immunoSEQ multiplex PCR; TCRdb's copy keeps in-frame clones and lacks some. This sample has about 160,000 clones, with nearly 80% found just once. Nominally healthy donors provided the samples, though records likely missed some immune exposures. Material: PBMCs. This TCR was sampled from a woman in her thirties or forties in good health and CMV-seronegative.

The CDR3 DNA reads as TGTGCCAGCAGCCCGAAGACAGGGGACGACTACGAGCAGTACTTC. This translates into CASSPKTGDDYEQYF. The chain joins TRBV5-4 to TRBJ2-7, with 8 bases aligning to TRBD1. The junction had 9 bases not matched to a gene; V was cut back by 4 bases and J by 3 bases. CDR3 length equals 15 residues. The V gene's germline CDR1 is SGHNT and CDR2 YYREEE (reference sequence).